The 3 T cell receptor beta chains listed next were all sequenced from one sample in a study of T cell responses to AZD1222 COVID-19 vaccine. Using immunoSEQ multiplex PCR, the repertoire was profiled, and TCRdb retains in-frame clones only, with some absent. This sample has roughly 140,000 clones, with about 93% found just once. This specimen consisted of peripheral blood, obtained on day 0 of AZD1222 vaccination. The receptors were sampled from an adult in good health.

The CDR3 region is CAISEYQGTSYEQYF. The CDR3 coding sequence is TGTGCCATCAGTGAGTACCAGGGGACCTCCTACGAGCAGTACTTC. The genes are TRBV10-3 and TRBJ2-7, with D possibly matching TRBD1 (6 bases). Germline assignment: CDR1 ENHRY and CDR2 SYGVKD. V gave up 1 base and J gave up 0 bases, with 10 bases separating them. The CDR3 is 15 residues long.

The V gene is TRBV19, the J gene TRBJ1-4; no definite D call. The CDR3 is 17 amino acids. V was trimmed by 3 bases and J by 8 bases, leaving 22 bases between them. Germline V gene lookup returns CDR1 LNHDA and CDR2 SQIVND (reference sequence). The CDR3 sequence: CASSIQAGTVGGEKLFF. CDR3 sequence (DNA): TGTGCCAGTAGTATTCAGGCAGGCACGGTGGGAGGGGAAAAACTGTTTTTT. The variable domain in full, completed from reference TRBV19 and TRBJ1-4, reads DGGITQSPKYLFRKEGQNVTLSCEQNLNHDAMYWYRQDPGQGLRLIYYSQIVNDFQKGDIAEGYSVSREKKESFPLTVTSAQKNPTAFYLCASSIQAGTVGGEKLFFGSGTQLSVL.

V is TRBV5-1 and J is TRBJ2-1; 7 nucleotides agree with TRBD2. CDR1 is SGHRS and CDR2 is YFSETQ in the germline V gene. V lost 4 bases to trimming and J lost 6 bases; unmatched junction nucleotides: 4. This CDR3 has 13 residues. The CDR3 is CASSDPGGNEQFF. For the CDR3, the DNA is TGCGCCAGCAGCGATCCGGGGGGCAATGAGCAGTTCTTC. Full variable domain (rest looked up from reference TRBV5-1 and TRBJ2-1): KAGVTQTPRYLIKTRGQQVTLSCSPISGHRSVSWYQQTPGQGLQFLFEYFSETQRNKGNFPGRFSGRQFSNSRSEMNVSTLELGDSALYLCASSDPGGNEQFFGPGTRLTVL.